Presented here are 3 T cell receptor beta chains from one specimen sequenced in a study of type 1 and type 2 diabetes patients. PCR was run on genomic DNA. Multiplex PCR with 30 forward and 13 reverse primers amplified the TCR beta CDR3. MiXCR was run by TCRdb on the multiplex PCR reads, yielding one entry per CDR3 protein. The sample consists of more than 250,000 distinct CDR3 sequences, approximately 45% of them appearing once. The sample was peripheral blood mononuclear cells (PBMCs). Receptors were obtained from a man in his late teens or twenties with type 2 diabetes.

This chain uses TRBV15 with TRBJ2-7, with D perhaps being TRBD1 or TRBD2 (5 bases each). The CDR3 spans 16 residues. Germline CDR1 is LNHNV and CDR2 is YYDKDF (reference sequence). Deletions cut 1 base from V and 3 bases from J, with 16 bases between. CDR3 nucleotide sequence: TGTGCCACCAGCAGAGGCGGTAGAGGGGCCAGCTACGAGCAGTACTTC. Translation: CATSRGGRGASYEQYF.

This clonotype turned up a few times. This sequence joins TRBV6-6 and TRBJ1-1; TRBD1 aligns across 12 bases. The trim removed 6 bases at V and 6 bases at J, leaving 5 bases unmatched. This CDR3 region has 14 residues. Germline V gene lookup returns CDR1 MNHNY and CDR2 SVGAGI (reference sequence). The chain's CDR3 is CASRGTGGIPEAFF. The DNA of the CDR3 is TGTGCCAGCAGAGGGACAGGGGGCATTCCTGAAGCTTTCTTT.

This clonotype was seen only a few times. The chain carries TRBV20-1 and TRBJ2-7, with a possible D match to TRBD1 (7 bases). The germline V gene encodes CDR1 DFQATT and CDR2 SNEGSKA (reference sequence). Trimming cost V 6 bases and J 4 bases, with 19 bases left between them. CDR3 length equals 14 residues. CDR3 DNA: TGCAGTGCCCCGGAGGGGGCTCTCGGGTACGAGCAGTACTTC. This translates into CSAPEGALGYEQYF.